Listed below are T cell receptor beta chains from one sample, sequenced in a study of blood T cell repertoires in COVID-19. The repertoire was sequenced with immunoSEQ multiplex PCR; TCRdb's copy has only in-frame clones and lacks some. The sample shows roughly 200,000 clones, around 83% of them seen only once. Sequences were obtained from peripheral blood. The receptor source for this set is a woman aged 80 or older with COVID-19, enrolled during active disease. The CDR3 runs from the conserved cysteine through the conserved F or W. A D gene is named only where the DNA matches it firmly. A row's size may be missing; if present it is once, few, many or a size class.

CDR3nt	CDR3aa	j_gene	abundance	v_gene	d_gene
TGCAGCGTTGTCACAGGGGGAGATAATGAAAAACTGTTTTTT	CSVVTGGDNEKLFF	TRBJ1-4	-	TRBV29-1	TRBD1
TGCAGTGGAAGACAGGGGGATACGCAGTATTTT	CSGRQGDTQYF	TRBJ2-3	-	TRBV20-1	TRBD1
TGTGCCAGCACCCGAAGGATACAGACAGATACGCAGTATTTT	CASTRRIQTDTQYF	TRBJ2-3	few	TRBV6-5	-
TGTGCCAGCTCTAACCCCCAGCAGCCCCAGCATTTT	CASSNPQQPQHF	TRBJ1-5	-	TRBV18	-
TGCGCCAGCAGCTTCCAGGGCGGGGCGGAGTATGGCTACACCTTC	CASSFQGGAEYGYTF	TRBJ1-2	-	TRBV5-1	-
TGTGCCAGCAGTTACACGGGACAGGGGGCGGAGGCTTTCTTT	CASSYTGQGAEAFF	TRBJ1-1	few	TRBV6-5	TRBD1
TGCAGTGGGGGAGTTGGGCTTGAAGCTTTCTTT	CSGGVGLEAFF	TRBJ1-1	-	TRBV20-1	-
TGCAGCGCACTTTCGGCAGGTCGCAATCAGCCCCAGCATTTT	CSALSAGRNQPQHF	TRBJ1-5	few	TRBV29-1	-
TGTGCCAGCAGTCTGAGGAACTATGGCTACACCTTC	CASSLRNYGYTF	TRBJ1-2	-	TRBV25-1	-
TGTGCCAGTAGCCCAGGGGGGTTCAATCAGCCCCAGCATTTT	CASSPGGFNQPQHF	TRBJ1-5	-	TRBV19	TRBD1
TGTGCCAGCAGCTTGGGGCGGCTCAATCAGCCCCAGCATTTT	CASSLGRLNQPQHF	TRBJ1-5	-	TRBV5-6	-
TGTGCCAGCAGACGGACTAGCGGGGGGACCTACGAGCAGTACTTC	CASRRTSGGTYEQYF	TRBJ2-7	-	TRBV6-5	TRBD2
TGTGCCAGCAGCTTAGCGGGAGGCATTTCCGAGCAGTACTTC	CASSLAGGISEQYF	TRBJ2-7	-	TRBV7-2	-
TGTGCCAGCAGCTCCACAGGGGCAGCTGGAAACACCATATATTTT	CASSSTGAAGNTIYF	TRBJ1-3	-	TRBV7-9	TRBD1
TGTGCCAGTAAGGAGCAGGGGGACTATGGCTACACCTTC	CASKEQGDYGYTF	TRBJ1-2	-	TRBV19	TRBD1
TGTGCCAGCTCACCACTGTCGGTGAACACTGAAGCTTTCTTT	CASSPLSVNTEAFF	TRBJ1-1	-	TRBV18	-
TGTGCCTGGTTACGGGCCCAGGGATTCGCTTTCTTT	CAWLRAQGFAFF	TRBJ1-1	-	TRBV30	-
TGCAGCGTTGAAGTTTATACAGGGAAGGCTGAAGCTTTCTTT	CSVEVYTGKAEAFF	TRBJ1-1	-	TRBV29-1	-
TGTGCCAGCAGCTTAGGAGGTGACACTGAAGCTTTCTTT	CASSLGGDTEAFF	TRBJ1-1	-	TRBV7-8	-
TGTGCCAGCAGCTTAGTCTTTCGGGCAGATACGCAGTATTTT	CASSLVFRADTQYF	TRBJ2-3	-	TRBV7-2	-
TGTGCCAGCAGGAACAGGGGAGAGGGCAATCAGCCCCAGCATTTT	CASRNRGEGNQPQHF	TRBJ1-5	-	TRBV6-5	TRBD1
TGTGCCAGAAATCAACAGGGGTCGTATTATGGCTACACCTTC	CARNQQGSYYGYTF	TRBJ1-2	few	TRBV5-3	TRBD1
TGTGCCAGAAAGGGGCGGTCGATTAATGAAAAACTGTTTTTT	CARKGRSINEKLFF	TRBJ1-4	-	TRBV9	-
TGTGCCAGCAGTAAGACCGGGACAGGGACCTACAATGAGCAGTTCTTC	CASSKTGTGTYNEQFF	TRBJ2-1	-	TRBV2	TRBD1
TGTGCCAGCAGGCGGACAGGATCCAATCAGCCCCAGCATTTT	CASRRTGSNQPQHF	TRBJ1-5	once	TRBV27	TRBD1
TGCGCCAGCAGCTTGATAGCGGGGGCACAAGAGACCCAGTACTTC	CASSLIAGAQETQYF	TRBJ2-5	-	TRBV5-1	TRBD2
TGTGCCAGCTTACGGGGAACCTCGGACTTAAACGAGCAGTACTTC	CASLRGTSDLNEQYF	TRBJ2-7	-	TRBV2	-
TGTGCCAGCAGCCCCTCTGAAGCGATTTTC	CASSPSEAIF	TRBJ1-2	-	TRBV11-3	-
TGTGCCAGCAGTTACCGGGACAGGGGTGGGTACGAGCAGTACTTC	CASSYRDRGGYEQYF	TRBJ2-7	-	TRBV6-5	TRBD1
TGTGCCACCACCCGGGTTAACACTGAAGCTTTCTTT	CATTRVNTEAFF	TRBJ1-1	-	TRBV28	-
TGTGCCAGCAGCCGGGCCGGGGGGGAGACCGGGGAGCTGTTTTTT	CASSRAGGETGELFF	TRBJ2-2	-	TRBV5-4	TRBD2
TGTGCCAGCAGCGTAGGGGGACAAACTGAAGCTTTCTTT	CASSVGGQTEAFF	TRBJ1-1	-	TRBV9	-
TGCGCCAGCGGCACGCCTCGTTCTGGGGCCAACGTCCTGACTTTC	CASGTPRSGANVLTF	TRBJ2-6	-	TRBV5-1	-
TGTGCCAGCAGCCCACGGACAGGGGTTCGTTCCACAGATACGCAGTATTTT	CASSPRTGVRSTDTQYF	TRBJ2-3	-	TRBV7-2	TRBD1
TGTGCCAGTAGTCCTCGGGACAGGGACTATGGCTACACCTTC	CASSPRDRDYGYTF	TRBJ1-2	-	TRBV19	TRBD1
TGTGCCAGCAGCTGGGGACTAGCGGGGTCCTACACAGATACGCAGTATTTT	CASSWGLAGSYTDTQYF	TRBJ2-3	-	TRBV3-1/TRBV3-2	TRBD2
TGCGCCAGCAGGCGTGGAGCTACCCAAGAGACCCAGTACTTC	CASRRGATQETQYF	TRBJ2-5	-	TRBV5-1	-
TGTGCCAGCAGCCAAGGGGCGAATGAGCAGTTCTTC	CASSQGANEQFF	TRBJ2-1	-	TRBV4-2	-
TGTGCCAGCAGGCGACTAGCGGGCACAGATACGCAGTATTTT	CASRRLAGTDTQYF	TRBJ2-3	-	TRBV27	TRBD2
TGCGCCAGCAGCCAAGGGCAGATGAACACTGAAGCTTTCTTT	CASSQGQMNTEAFF	TRBJ1-1	-	TRBV4-3	-
TGTGCCAGCCGTTTTCAAAAAGGAAACACCATATATTTT	CASRFQKGNTIYF	TRBJ1-3	-	TRBV12-3/TRBV12-4	-
TGCAGCGTTGTTGGCGGCCACACTGAAGCTTTCTTT	CSVVGGHTEAFF	TRBJ1-1	-	TRBV29-1	-
TGTGCCAGCAGCACTTCCGGGACAGTAAGACTGTTTTTT	CASSTSGTVRLFF	TRBJ1-4	-	TRBV28	TRBD1
TGTGCCACCAACCGGGACAAAAGAAGCACAGATACGCAGTATTTT	CATNRDKRSTDTQYF	TRBJ2-3	-	TRBV15	-
TGTGCCACCGGGGTCCACAGGGTTTGGGGCACTGAAGCTTTCTTT	CATGVHRVWGTEAFF	TRBJ1-1	-	TRBV19	-
TGCGCCAGCTCCCGACTGGGGAACACCGGGGAGCTGTTTTTT	CASSRLGNTGELFF	TRBJ2-2	-	TRBV5-1	-
TGTGCCAGCTCACAGACCGGGACAGGGACCTACGAGCAGTACTTC	CASSQTGTGTYEQYF	TRBJ2-7	-	TRBV18	TRBD1
TGTGCCAGCCAACCGGGACAGTCTCATCAGCCCCAGCATTTT	CASQPGQSHQPQHF	TRBJ1-5	-	TRBV28	TRBD1
TGTGCCAGAAGCTTTGACAGGGTGTATGAAGCTTTCTTT	CARSFDRVYEAFF	TRBJ1-1	-	TRBV5-3	TRBD1
TGTGCCAGCAGCTTGGACACAGGGACAGGGGGCAGAATGAACACTGAAGCTTTCTTT	CASSLDTGTGGRMNTEAFF	TRBJ1-1	-	TRBV7-2	TRBD1
TGTGCCAGCAGTTACTTAGGACTCACCCAAGAGACCCAGTACTTC	CASSYLGLTQETQYF	TRBJ2-5	-	TRBV6-6	-
TGTGCCAGCTTTTTCCAGGGTTCATCCCGTGGCTACACCTTC	CASFFQGSSRGYTF	TRBJ1-2	-	TRBV2	-
TGTGCCAGCAGTTTCGGGGGGGCAGGCTATGGCTACACCTTC	CASSFGGAGYGYTF	TRBJ1-2	-	TRBV27	-
TGTGCCAGCAGCCTGGTCGTCAGGGCCGCTATGAACACTGAAGCTTTCTTT	CASSLVVRAAMNTEAFF	TRBJ1-1	-	TRBV7-8	-
TGTGCCAGCAGCTCCTGGACAGGGCAAGAGACCCAGTACTTC	CASSSWTGQETQYF	TRBJ2-5	-	TRBV7-8	TRBD1